Given below is one TCR beta chain in context. Its antigen is undetermined. This CDR3 is also generated by other DNA sequences in the sample. Germline assignment: CDR1 KGHSH and CDR2 LQKENI. V was shortened by 3 bases and J by 1 base, with 0 bases between the two germline ends. The length of the CDR3 is 11 residues. The table came from immunoSEQ multiplex PCR; TCRdb's copy has only in-frame clones and leaves some out. This sample contains over 140,000 clones. The sample comes from a study of T cell responses to AZD1222 COVID-19 vaccine. Overall study results and limits: Clonal diversity was possibly underestimated, and white British individuals and females predominated among donors. Among spike-specific TCRs, nearly half reportedly target unmutated variant regions.

The sample comprised peripheral blood. This chain connects TRBV18 to TRBJ2-5, with D hard to call. This TCR was sampled from an adult in good health. CDR3 sequence: CASSPQETQYF. CDR3 nucleotides: TGTGCCAGCTCACCCCAAGAGACCCAGTACTTC. Looking up the rest from reference TRBV18 and TRBJ2-5 gives the full variable domain: NAGVMQNPRHLVRRRGQEARLRCSPMKGHSHVYWYRQLPEEGLKFMVYLQKENIIDESGMPKERFSAEFPKEGPSILRIQQVVRGDSAAYFCASSPQETQYFGPGTRLLVL.